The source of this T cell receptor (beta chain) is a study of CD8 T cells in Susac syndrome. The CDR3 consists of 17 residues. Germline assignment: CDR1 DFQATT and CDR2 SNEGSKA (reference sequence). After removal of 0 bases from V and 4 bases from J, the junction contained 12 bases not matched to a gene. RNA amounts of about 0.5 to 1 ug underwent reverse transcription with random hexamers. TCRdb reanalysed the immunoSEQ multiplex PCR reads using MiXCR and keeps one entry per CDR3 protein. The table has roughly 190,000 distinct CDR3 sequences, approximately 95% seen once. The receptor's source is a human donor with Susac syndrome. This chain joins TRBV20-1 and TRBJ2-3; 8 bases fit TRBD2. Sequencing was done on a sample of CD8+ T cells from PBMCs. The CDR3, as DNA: TGCAGTGCTAGAGATACCGGTCAGCGGGAGTACGCAGATACGCAGTATTTT. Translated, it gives CSARDTGQREYADTQYF.